Here is one T cell receptor (beta chain) with its context. Its specificity is not known. The source of the sample is a study of monozygotic twins with inflammatory bowel disease. The study, taken as a whole, reports: Differences in immunosuppressive treatment may have been a source of added variability in patient repertoires.

The length of the CDR3 is 16 residues. CDR1 is DFQATT, CDR2 SNEGSKA, per germline (reference sequence). Each of the TCR libraries took roughly 3,700 ng of total RNA. TCRdb re-analyzed the 5' RACE reads; it lists each CDR3 protein once, without DNA. The data show roughly 150,000 distinct CDR3 sequences, and the top ten clones hold around 1.3%. The chain employs TRBV20-1 and TRBJ1-2; TCRdb names TRBD1, which stays unverified in the absence of DNA. The clonotype comes from a human donor with ulcerative colitis or Crohn's disease, or a healthy co-twin of an affected twin (not recorded which). Material: blood. This CDR3 reads CSASRPHGDRVKGYTF.